These 17 T cell receptor beta chains share one sample of origin, sequenced in a study of graft-versus-host responses after intestinal transplantation. Their specific antigens are unknown. Data came from immunoSEQ multiplex PCR; TCRdb stores just in-frame clones and leaves some out. Of around 100,000 clones in the sample, about 92% were seen once. Sequenced here: unstimulated CD8+ T cells sorted from spleen or lymph node cells, sampled before transplant. All receptors derive from a human donor who was the organ donor for an intestinal transplant.

V and J are TRBV11-2 and TRBJ2-3; 8 bases are a match to TRBD2. The CDR3 totals 18 residues. The J segment lost 3 bases and the V segment lost 5 bases, leaving 16 bases of the junction unmatched. From germline, CDR1 is SGHAT and CDR2 FQNNGV. DNA of the CDR3: TGTGCCAGCAGCGATTACCTTGAACCGGGACTAGAGACAGATACGCAGTATTTT. It codes for CASSDYLEPGLETDTQYF.

This clone was seen a single time. This sequence joins TRBV2 and TRBJ2-1, with TRBD1 matching over 9 bases. Trimming removed 5 bases from V and 0 bases from J; junction bases left unmatched: 8. The CDR3 contains 17 residues. Germline CDR1 reads SNHLY; CDR2 reads FYNNEI. The CDR3 protein is CASSPGTGQLSYNEQFF. In nucleotides, the CDR3 is TGTGCCAGCAGTCCCGGGACAGGGCAGCTCTCCTACAATGAGCAGTTCTTC. The full variable domain, completed using reference TRBV2 and TRBJ2-1, is EPEVTQTPSHQVTQMGQEVILRCVPISNHLYFYWYRQILGQKVEFLVSFYNNEISEKSEIFDDQFSVERPDGSNFTLKIRSTKLEDSAMYFCASSPGTGQLSYNEQFFGPGTRLTVL.

In DNA form, the CDR3 reads TGTGCCAGTAGTTCGACTAGCGGAGAGACCCAGTACTTC. It is translated as CASSSTSGETQYF. The rearrangement uses TRBV19 and TRBJ2-5, with 9 nucleotides matching TRBD2. Germline V gives CDR1 LNHDA, CDR2 SQIVND (reference sequence). The CDR3 is 13 amino acids. V shed 5 bases and J 4 bases; nucleotides not matched to a gene: 2.

This chain links TRBV5-1 with TRBJ1-2; D remains ambiguous. The germline V and J ends were trimmed by 4 bases and 2 bases, with 12 bases remaining between them. This CDR3 has 14 amino acids. Germline V CDR1 and CDR2: SGHRS, YFSETQ. The CDR3 loop is CASSTPGSNYGYTF. CDR3 bases: TGCGCCAGCAGCACACCGGGATCCAACTATGGCTACACCTTC.

CDR3 nucleotide sequence: TGTGCCAGCAGCCCCTGGTCTTGGGGCGGGACCTCAGATACGCAGTATTTT. Residues: CASSPWSWGGTSDTQYF. The V and J genes are TRBV9 and TRBJ2-3; tentatively, D is TRBD2 (6 bases). The CDR3 spans 17 residues. Germline-derived CDR1 and CDR2 are SGDLS and YYNGEE. Trimming left V 4 bases short and J 4 bases short, with 22 bases between.

V and J are TRBV27 and TRBJ2-1, with 8 positions matching TRBD2. The CDR3 extends over 15 amino acids. Trimming took 4 bases from V and 6 from J; bases not matched to a gene: 8. CDR1 is MNHEY and CDR2 is SMNVEV in the germline V gene (reference sequence). CDR3 in amino acids: CASSSGTRYFNEQFF. CDR3 bases: TGTGCCAGCAGTTCGGGGACTAGGTATTTCAATGAGCAGTTCTTC.

The chain is built from TRBV7-8 and TRBJ2-1; D is perhaps TRBD2 (6 bases). This CDR3 comprises 13 residues. V lost 8 bases and J 7 bases, leaving 15 bases between the germline ends. Germline V gene data show CDR1 as SGHVS and CDR2 as FQNEAQ. CDR3 region: CASAGGPWNEQFF. CDR3 DNA: TGTGCCAGCGCAGGAGGGCCTTGGAATGAGCAGTTCTTC.

The chain recombines TRBV11-2 with TRBJ2-3, with 9 bases matching TRBD2. The germline CDR1 and CDR2 sequences are SGHAT and FQNNGV. After removal of 6 bases from V and 4 bases from J, the junction contained 8 bases not matched to a gene. This CDR3 region has 15 residues. CDR3 sequence: CASSYGTSFADTQYF. The CDR3 coding sequence is TGTGCCAGCAGTTACGGGACTAGCTTTGCAGATACGCAGTATTTT.

This chain uses TRBV25-1 with TRBJ2-7, with 7 nucleotides matching TRBD1. The CDR3 runs 14 residues. V was clipped by 2 bases and J by 5 bases; unmatched bases: 6. Germline assignment: CDR1 MGHDK and CDR2 SYGVNS. The CDR3 DNA follows: TGTGCCAGCAGTGAAGTCACAGGGGACCACGAGCAGTACTTC. Amino acids: CASSEVTGDHEQYF.

The chain couples TRBV12-5 to TRBJ1-2; 8 bases match TRBD1. The CDR3 contains 18 residues. J gave up 2 bases and V 0 bases, and 11 bases lay outside the gene matches. The germline CDR1 and CDR2 sequences are LGHNT and FRNRAP. CDR3 region: CASGLVRDRWIPNYGYTF. The CDR3 coding sequence is TGTGCTAGTGGTTTGGTAAGGGACAGGTGGATCCCCAACTATGGCTACACCTTC.

The chain has TRBV7-2 and TRBJ1-2; 8 positions agree with TRBD1. The V segment lost 4 bases and the J segment 6 bases; nucleotides outside the gene matches: 13. CDR1 and CDR2 from the germline V gene are SGHTA and FQGNSA. The CDR3 is 16 residues long. CDR3 DNA sequence: TGTGCCAGCAGCTCTCTCCGCAGGGGGCAGGGGAATGGCTACACCTTC. Residues: CASSSLRRGQGNGYTF.

In nucleotides, the CDR3 is TGTGCCAGCAGCGCTGGGACTAGCGACAATGAGCAGTTCTTC. Protein sequence: CASSAGTSDNEQFF. The rearrangement uses TRBV9 and TRBJ2-1; 10 bases line up with TRBD2. The trim removed 3 bases at V and 5 bases at J, leaving 2 bases unmatched. Germline V gene sequence: CDR1 SGDLS, CDR2 YYNGEE. The CDR3 runs 14 residues.

The CDR3 bases are TGCGCCAGCAGCCAAGGTCTCTACTCCACAGATACGCAGTATTTT. It is translated as CASSQGLYSTDTQYF. The rearrangement links TRBV4-3 to TRBJ2-3; D gene ambiguous. This CDR3 comprises 15 residues. Per germline, CDR1 LGHNA and CDR2 YSLEER. The V and J ends lost 1 base and 2 bases respectively, with 10 bases between them.

V gene TRBV7-8 combines with J gene TRBJ2-7, with a possible D match to TRBD2 (7 bases). The CDR3 extends over 15 amino acids. CDR1 is SGHVS, CDR2 FQNEAQ, per germline. Trimming took 5 bases from V and 5 from J, leaving 19 bases between them. CDR3 protein: CASSGGAVLEHEQYF. CDR3 bases: TGTGCCAGCAGCGGGGGGGCAGTCCTTGAACACGAGCAGTACTTC.

The chain uses TRBV5-8 and TRBJ2-3; 8 bases line up with TRBD2. Looked up from germline, CDR1 is SGHTS and CDR2 is YDEGEE. The CDR3 runs to 15 residues. Trimming took 0 bases from V and 4 from J; bases not matched to a gene: 4. The CDR3 protein is CASSLVYGRADTQYF. The DNA of the CDR3 is TGTGCCAGCAGCTTGGTTTACGGGAGGGCAGATACGCAGTATTTT.

The rearrangement uses TRBV7-7 and TRBJ2-7; D is possibly TRBD1 or TRBD2 (7 bases each). Trimming removed 5 bases at V and 11 bases at J, with 16 bases between. This CDR3 has 12 amino acids. Germline V lookup: CDR1 SSHAT, CDR2 FNYEAQ (reference sequence). The CDR3 nucleotides are TGTGCCAGCAGCCGGGACAGAGGGGGGGAGTACTTC. This codes for CASSRDRGGEYF.

This rearrangement joins TRBV2 to TRBJ2-7, with D maybe TRBD1 (5 bases). V gave up 3 bases and J gave up 2 bases, with 14 bases separating them. The germline CDR1 and CDR2 sequences are SNHLY and FYNNEI. The CDR3 has 15 amino acids. CDR3 sequence reads: CASSDHRPRTYEQYF. In nucleotides, the CDR3 is TGTGCCAGCAGTGACCACAGGCCACGGACCTACGAGCAGTACTTC.